This TCR beta chain was identified during a study of CD8 T cells in ankylosing spondylitis. Study findings and constraints: Matched ankylosing spondylitis synovial fluid reportedly showed significant enrichment of disease-linked clones. A TCR beta motif of several highly homologous variants appeared characteristic of ankylosing spondylitis blood. Disease-linked clones proved CD8+ and comparatively uncommon in peripheral blood. Certain motif variants had earlier been reported in reactive arthritis synovial fluid and blood.

It was by quantitative 5'-RACE with molecular barcodes that TCR beta libraries were made. TCRdb re-analysed the 5' RACE reads in MiXCR, keeping a single row per CDR3 protein. Of around 770,000 distinct CDR3 sequences in the sample, roughly 20% were seen once. The germline V gene encodes CDR1 SQVTM and CDR2 ANQGSEA. This CDR3 has 12 residues. J gave up 4 bases and V 4 bases, and 3 bases lay outside the gene matches. Concerning this clonotype itself: Its cognate antigen is unknown.

This TCR was sampled from a male donor with ankylosing spondylitis. The rearrangement joins TRBV29-1 to TRBJ2-5; 7 nucleotides match TRBD2. Sequencing was performed on blood, either unsorted or a sorted T cell fraction (not recorded which). CDR3 nucleotide sequence: TGCAGCGTTGTGGCTAGCGGAGAGACCCAGTACTTC. Translated, it gives CSVVASGETQYF. The whole variable domain, filled in from reference TRBV29-1 and TRBJ2-5, reads SAVISQKPSRDICQRGTSLTIQCQVDSQVTMMFWYRQQPGQSLTLIATANQGSEATYESGFVIDKFPISRPNLTFSTLTVSNMSPEDSSIYLCSVVASGETQYFGPGTRLLVL.